This is a list of T cell receptor beta chains from one sample in a study of CDR3 diversity in severe acne. Via MiXCR, TCRdb re-called the PCR reads, giving one row per CDR3 protein. Here the sample spans approximately 80,000 distinct CDR3 sequences, 50% to 65% being singletons. The source material was blood. The receptor set was obtained from a male donor in good health, without acne. The CDR3 runs from the conserved cysteine through the conserved F or W. A D gene is named only where the DNA matches it firmly. Part of the rows lack a size; the others show once, few, many or a class for expanded clones.

d_gene | j_gene | v_gene | abundance | CDR3nt | CDR3aa
- | TRBJ2-7 | TRBV7-9 | - | TGTGCCAGCAGCCCCGGAGGCGAGTTTGGGGAGCAGTACTTC | CASSPGGEFGEQYF
TRBD2 | TRBJ2-2 | TRBV5-1 | - | TGCGCCAGCAGCACAGGGACTAGCGGGGAGCTGTTTTTT | CASSTGTSGELFF
- | TRBJ2-1 | TRBV7-6 | many | TGTGCCAGCAGCTTAGGATCGGAATGGGGGAATGAGCAGTTCTTC | CASSLGSEWGNEQFF
- | TRBJ2-7 | TRBV10-3 | medium-sized | TGTGCCATCAGTCCGGACTCCATGAGCTCCTACGAGCAGTACTTC | CAISPDSMSSYEQYF
- | TRBJ2-7 | TRBV7-2 | many | TGTGCCAGCAGCTTAACCTGGGCCCTCTCCTACGAGCAGTACTTC | CASSLTWALSYEQYF
TRBD1 | TRBJ2-1 | TRBV20-1 | medium-sized | TGCAGTGCTAGCTACTGGACAGGGGGCGAAAATGAGCAGTTCTTC | CSASYWTGGENEQFF
- | TRBJ1-2 | TRBV29-1 | many | TGCAGCGTTGCCGGGCCCAACTATGGCTACACCTTC | CSVAGPNYGYTF
- | TRBJ1-1 | TRBV7-9 | - | TGTGCCAGCAGCTTATCCGGTGGGACTGAAGCTTTCTTT | CASSLSGGTEAFF
TRBD1 | TRBJ1-4 | TRBV9 | once | TGTGCCAGCAGCGCCCTTTCCGGGACACCCAGGGGGCGCGTAGTTGAAAAACTGTTTTTT | CASSALSGTPRGRVVEKLFF
- | TRBJ1-1 | TRBV20-1 | - | TGCAGTGCTAGTCCCCGGTGGAACACTGAAGCTTTCTTT | CSASPRWNTEAFF
- | TRBJ2-7 | TRBV6-5 | - | TGTGCCAGCAGTTATCCCAACACGAAAAGCCACTACGAGCAGTACTTC | CASSYPNTKSHYEQYF
- | TRBJ2-5 | TRBV9 | many | TGTGCCAGCAGCGTAGGGGTAACTAGCACAGAGACCCAGTACTTC | CASSVGVTSTETQYF
- | TRBJ2-7 | TRBV19 | many | TGTGCCAGTACCCCGGGGGAGACTAAAGAGCAGTACTTC | CASTPGETKEQYF
TRBD1 | TRBJ2-1 | TRBV7-6 | - | TGTGCCAGCAGGCCTCCGGGACAGGGAGGCAATGAGCAGTTCTTC | CASRPPGQGGNEQFF
- | TRBJ2-7 | TRBV25-1 | many | TGTGCCAGCACCCCGAATCTAGGCGGGACCTCCTACGAGCAGTACTTC | CASTPNLGGTSYEQYF
- | TRBJ2-7 | TRBV29-1 | medium-sized | TGCAGCGTTGAAGGTTGGGACGGGCCCTACGAGCAGTACTTC | CSVEGWDGPYEQYF
TRBD2 | TRBJ2-3 | TRBV12-3/TRBV12-4 | - | TGTGCCAGCAGTTTCGCGGGAGGGCCTAGCACAGATACGCAGTATTTT | CASSFAGGPSTDTQYF
TRBD2 | TRBJ2-5 | TRBV19 | few | TGTGCCAGTAATCAAACCTCAAGACTAGCAGGAGAGACCCAGTACTTC | CASNQTSRLAGETQYF
- | TRBJ2-7 | TRBV20-1 | - | TGCAGTGCTAGGGAGCCCTCCGCCTACGAGCAGTACTTC | CSAREPSAYEQYF
TRBD1 | TRBJ2-7 | TRBV30 | many | TGTGCCTGGCGGGGACAGGGTAACTACGAGCAGTACTTC | CAWRGQGNYEQYF
- | TRBJ1-6 | TRBV28 | many | TGTGCCAGCAGTCCCGGACCAAATTCACCCCTCCACTTT | CASSPGPNSPLHF
TRBD1 | TRBJ1-1 | TRBV28 | - | TGTGCCAGCAGTTTGGGACAGGGGGCGGCTGAAGCTCTCTTT | CASSLGQGAAEALF
- | TRBJ2-7 | TRBV6-1 | - | TGTGTCAGCAGTGAAGTCCCTCAGGCCGACTACGGGCAGCACTTC | CVSSEVPQADYGQHF
TRBD2 | TRBJ2-1 | TRBV18 | few | TGTGCCAGCTCACCAGGGCTAGCGGGGGTTGTTGAGCAGTTCTTC | CASSPGLAGVVEQFF
- | TRBJ1-1 | TRBV12-3/TRBV12-4 | few | TGTGCCAGCAGGTCTCGGGGCACTGAAGCTTTCTTT | CASRSRGTEAFF
- | TRBJ2-2 | TRBV4-1 | - | TGCGCCAGCAGCCAAGTAGTTATGTTGGCCGCCGGGGAGCTGTTTTTT | CASSQVVMLAAGELFF
TRBD2 | TRBJ2-5 | TRBV10-2 | - | TGCGCCAGCAGCCCAGGGACTAGCGGGAGGAGAAGGGAGACCCAGTACTTC | CASSPGTSGRRRETQYF
- | TRBJ1-5 | TRBV19 | many | TGTGCCAGTAATTGGCAGAACGATCAGCCCCAGCATTTT | CASNWQNDQPQHF
- | TRBJ2-7 | TRBV5-4 | - | TGTGCCAGCAGCTTCGGGGGTGGGGAGCAGTACTTC | CASSFGGGEQYF
TRBD2 | TRBJ2-5 | TRBV20-1 | - | TGCAGTGCTAGACCTTCGGGGGGGACCCAGTACTTC | CSARPSGGTQYF
TRBD2 | TRBJ2-1 | TRBV9 | - | TGTGCCAGCAGCCCCGGTCTAGGTCGGACTAGCGGGAGTAGCAATGAGCAGTTCTTC | CASSPGLGRTSGSSNEQFF
- | TRBJ1-6 | TRBV2 | many | TGTGCCAGCAGACCGGGGGGCTCACCCCTCCACTTT | CASRPGGSPLHF
- | TRBJ1-6 | TRBV5-5 | once | TGTGCCAGCAGCTTACTTCTGGATTCACCCCTCCACTTT | CASSLLLDSPLHF
- | TRBJ1-2 | TRBV2 | few | TGTGCCAGCAGTGGTGGGATATGGTCTCTTTATGGCTACACCTTC | CASSGGIWSLYGYTF
TRBD1 | TRBJ1-6 | TRBV7-2 | - | TGTGCCAGCCGAGCCGGGACAGATTATAATTTACCCCTCCACTTT | CASRAGTDYNLPLHF
TRBD2 | TRBJ2-1 | TRBV7-8 | - | TGTGCCAGCAGCTTACGGCGGGAGGGACCCTACAATGAGCAGTTCTTC | CASSLRREGPYNEQFF
TRBD1 | TRBJ2-5 | TRBV7-3 | many | TGTGCCAGCAGCTCCGGGACAGCAAAGGGGGAGACCCAGTACTTC | CASSSGTAKGETQYF
- | TRBJ2-1 | TRBV5-1 | - | TGCGCCAGCAGCCCAGCGGGGACAGAGTACAATGAGCAGTTCTTC | CASSPAGTEYNEQFF
- | TRBJ2-1 | TRBV20-1 | many | TGCAGTGCTACCCTGGGGGGGCTCTTCATAGATGAGCAGTTCTTC | CSATLGGLFIDEQFF
- | TRBJ1-5 | TRBV19 | - | TGTGCCAGTAGTAAGGAGGGTCGCGGCAATCAGCCCCAGCATTTT | CASSKEGRGNQPQHF
- | TRBJ1-1 | TRBV20-1 | - | TGCAGTGCTAGTGGCACTGATAATCCCTTT | CSASGTDNPF
- | TRBJ2-5 | TRBV15 | many | TGTGCCACCAGCAGAGATCGACAGATCCAAGAGACCCAGTACTTC | CATSRDRQIQETQYF
- | TRBJ1-5 | TRBV2 | few | TGTGCCAGCAGAGACGGACAAGTCGGCAATCAGCCCCAGCATTTT | CASRDGQVGNQPQHF
- | TRBJ2-2 | TRBV7-9 | - | TGTGCCAGCAGCTCTGGGGGAAACACCGGGGAGCTGTTTTTT | CASSSGGNTGELFF
- | TRBJ1-5 | TRBV7-9 | few | TGTGCCAGCAGCGTAAATAATCCCAATCAGCCCCAGCATTTT | CASSVNNPNQPQHF
- | TRBJ1-2 | TRBV4-1 | - | TGCGCCAGCAGCCAAGATTGGAGTCCTAACTATGGCTACACCTTC | CASSQDWSPNYGYTF
TRBD2 | TRBJ2-3 | TRBV6-5 | many | TGTGCCAGCAGTGGGACTAGCGATAGCACAGATACGCAGTATTTT | CASSGTSDSTDTQYF
- | TRBJ1-1 | TRBV7-8 | - | TGTGCCAGCAGCTTAGCGGCGGGAGACACTGAAGCTTTCTTT | CASSLAAGDTEAFF
TRBD1 | TRBJ2-2 | TRBV12-3/TRBV12-4 | - | TGTGCCAGCAGGGATGGACAGGGGAAGAGGGCCGGGGAGCTGTTTTTT | CASRDGQGKRAGELFF
TRBD1 | TRBJ2-7 | TRBV6-5 | - | TGTGCCAGCAGTTACCCGGGACAGGGAGTTTCTTGGGAGCAGTACTTC | CASSYPGQGVSWEQYF
- | TRBJ2-3 | TRBV20-1 | - | TGCAGTGCTAGGGACCCAGGGGGGAGTGGCAATGAGCAGTATTTT | CSARDPGGSGNEQYF
- | TRBJ2-1 | TRBV29-1 | many | TGCAGCGTGCACCCAGGGAAGTATGAGCAGTTCTTC | CSVHPGKYEQFF